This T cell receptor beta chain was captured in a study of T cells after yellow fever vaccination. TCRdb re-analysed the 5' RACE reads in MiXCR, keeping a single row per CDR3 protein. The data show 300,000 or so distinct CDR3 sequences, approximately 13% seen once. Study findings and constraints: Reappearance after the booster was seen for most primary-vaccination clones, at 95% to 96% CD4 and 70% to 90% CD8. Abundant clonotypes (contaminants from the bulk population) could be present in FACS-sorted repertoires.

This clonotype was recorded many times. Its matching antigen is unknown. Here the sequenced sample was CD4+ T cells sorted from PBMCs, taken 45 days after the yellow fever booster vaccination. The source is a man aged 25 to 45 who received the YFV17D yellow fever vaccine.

CDR3 bases: TGTGCCTCGGGGGGTCTTCAAGAGACCCAGTACTTC. Translating gives CASGGLQETQYF. V gene TRBV18 combines with J gene TRBJ2-5; 7 bases map to TRBD2. CDR3 length equals 12 residues. J lost 2 bases, V lost 11 bases, and 5 bases had no gene match. Germline CDR1 reads KGHSH; CDR2 reads LQKENI. The whole variable domain, remainder taken from reference TRBV18 and TRBJ2-5, is NAGVMQNPRHLVRRRGQEARLRCSPMKGHSHVYWYRQLPEEGLKFMVYLQKENIIDESGMPKERFSAEFPKEGPSILRIQQVVRGDSAAYFCASGGLQETQYFGPGTRLLVL.